Below, one T cell receptor (beta chain) is given with its context. Antigen unknown. One junction end disagrees with the germline gene, perhaps due to a read error. Per the germline V gene, CDR1 is SSHAT and CDR2 is FNYEAQ (reference sequence). CDR3 length equals 22 residues. The sample originates from a study of cytomegalovirus exposure and HLA in healthy donors. Study-level findings and limits: A few V segments could not be told apart, such as TRBV6-2 and TRBV6-3, and were left out. Associated with cytomegalovirus, according to the listing, were around 160 TCR beta chains. Productive rates of about 87% or about 30% were seen for most TCR beta V segments in an earlier analysis.

Amplification used 60 Vbeta primers and 13 Jbeta primers. Assay used: immunoSEQ multiplex PCR; TCRdb lists only in-frame clones, some missing. The sample contains about 160,000 clones, 81% of which appear only once. Each of the donors was a healthy bone marrow donor. The chain has TRBV7-7 and TRBJ1-4; 9 bases fit TRBD1. Material: PBMCs. The TCR sequence derives from a man over 45 in good health and CMV-seropositive. In nucleotides, the CDR3 is TGTGCTAGCAGCTCTAGGACCTACAGGGGGCTATCCACATCCGCAACTAATGAAAAACTGTTTTTT. Encoded protein: CASSSRTYRGLSTSATNEKLFF. The full variable domain, completed using reference TRBV7-7 and TRBJ1-4, is GAGVSQSPRYKVTKRGQDVTLRCDPISSHATLYWYQQALGQGPEFLTYFNYEAQPDKSGLPSDRFSAERPEGSISTLTIQRTEQRDSAMYRCASSSRTYRGLSTSATNEKLFFGSGTQLSVL.